Listed below are T cell receptor beta chains from one sample, sequenced in a study of OX40 agonist ivuxolimab in advanced cancers. Data came from immunoSEQ multiplex PCR; TCRdb stores just in-frame clones and leaves some out. This sample has some 61,000 clones, with 77% found just once. The sequences come from CD4+ or CD8+ T cells sorted from blood, collected in a trial of the OX40 agonist ivuxolimab. The receptor set was obtained from an adult with an advanced solid tumor such as melanoma, head and neck, liver or kidney cancer. The CDR3 runs from the conserved cysteine through the conserved F or W. D genes are given only for firm matches. A clone size is listed for some rows: how often the clone was seen (once, few, many), or a class if it is expanded.

v_gene,d_gene,j_gene,abundance,CDR3aa,CDR3nt
TRBV7-2,NA,TRBJ1-2,NA,CASSSRQLLNYGYTF,TGTGCCAGCAGCTCCCGACAGCTCCTTAACTATGGCTACACCTTC
TRBV30,NA,TRBJ1-2,few,CAWSLGREGRGYGYTF,TGTGCCTGGAGTTTGGGAAGGGAAGGGCGAGGCTATGGCTACACCTTC
TRBV30,NA,TRBJ2-5,NA,CAWSVRSSRETQYF,TGTGCCTGGAGTGTACGTTCGTCCCGGGAGACCCAGTACTTC
TRBV6-6,NA,TRBJ1-5,once,CASSYSWGDQPQHF,TGTGCCAGCAGTTACTCTTGGGGGGACCAGCCCCAGCATTTT
TRBV6-5,NA,TRBJ2-7,NA,CASSYSWATYEQYF,TGTGCCAGCAGTTACTCGTGGGCCACCTACGAGCAGTACTTC
TRBV18,TRBD1,TRBJ2-7,NA,CASSQTGGNEQYF,TGTGCCAGCTCACAGACAGGGGGCAACGAGCAGTACTTC
TRBV5-8,TRBD1,TRBJ1-5,NA,CASSLEQGGQPQHF,TGTGCCAGCAGCTTGGAACAGGGGGGGCAGCCCCAGCATTTT
TRBV7-3,TRBD2,TRBJ2-2,NA,CASSPPGLAGINTGELFF,TGTGCCAGCAGCCCACCGGGACTAGCGGGAATTAACACCGGGGAGCTGTTTTTT
TRBV18,NA,TRBJ2-5,NA,CASSPGLGEQETQYF,TGTGCCAGCTCACCGGGGCTTGGAGAGCAAGAGACCCAGTACTTC
TRBV5-6,NA,TRBJ1-1,NA,CASSYADRNTEAFF,TGTGCCAGCAGCTATGCCGACAGGAACACTGAAGCTTTCTTT
TRBV5-1,NA,TRBJ2-4,NA,CASTPGGTAKNIQYF,TGCGCCAGCACCCCCGGGGGCACGGCCAAAAACATTCAGTACTTC
TRBV6-6,TRBD2,TRBJ2-1,NA,CASSYSRTSVNEQFF,TGTGCCAGCAGTTACTCTAGGACTAGCGTTAATGAGCAGTTCTTC
TRBV6-6,NA,TRBJ2-5,NA,CASSRYDSQETQYF,TGTGCCAGCAGCCGATACGACAGTCAAGAGACCCAGTACTTC
TRBV6-5,TRBD2,TRBJ2-7,NA,CASSLGGTSGSYEQYF,TGTGCCAGCAGTTTAGGTGGGACTAGCGGATCCTACGAGCAGTACTTC
TRBV7-3,TRBD2,TRBJ2-5,once,CASSWSGGQETQYF,TGTGCCAGCAGCTGGAGCGGGGGCCAAGAGACCCAGTACTTC
TRBV2,NA,TRBJ2-7,NA,CASATLAYEQYF,TGTGCCAGCGCTACTTTGGCCTACGAGCAGTACTTC
TRBV15,TRBD1,TRBJ2-5,once,CATSKGQGGETQYF,TGTGCCACCAGCAAAGGACAGGGCGGGGAGACCCAGTACTTC
TRBV25-1,NA,TRBJ1-2,NA,CASSEFKSYTF,TGTGCCAGCAGTGAATTCAAGAGCTACACCTTC
TRBV6-6,NA,TRBJ1-4,NA,CASGINEKLFF,TGTGCCAGCGGAATTAATGAAAAACTGTTTTTT
TRBV5-1,TRBD1,TRBJ2-2,NA,CASSSITTGEWTGELFF,TGCGCCAGCAGCTCCATTACGACAGGGGAATGGACCGGGGAGCTGTTTTTT
TRBV9,NA,TRBJ1-3,once,CASSVDHQVSGNTIYF,TGTGCCAGCAGCGTAGATCATCAGGTCTCTGGAAACACCATATATTTT
TRBV5-1,NA,TRBJ1-2,NA,CASRQGISNYGYTF,TGCGCCAGCAGACAGGGTATCTCTAACTATGGCTACACCTTC
TRBV19,TRBD1,TRBJ1-2,NA,CASRAGTGGSAGGYTF,TGTGCCAGTAGGGCCGGGACAGGGGGTAGCGCAGGAGGCTACACCTTC
TRBV10-1,NA,TRBJ2-3,NA,CASSDNTGPDTQYF,TGCGCCAGCAGTGACAATACAGGGCCAGATACGCAGTATTTT
TRBV5-6,NA,TRBJ1-1,NA,CASSLGGWNTEAFF,TGTGCCAGCAGCTTGGGTGGCTGGAACACTGAAGCTTTCTTT
TRBV19,TRBD1,TRBJ1-6,NA,CASSMRGQLSSPLHF,TGTGCCAGTAGTATGAGGGGACAGCTTTCTTCACCCCTCCACTTT
TRBV5-6,TRBD1,TRBJ1-3,few,CASSAVGQDGNTIYF,TGTGCCAGCAGCGCAGTGGGACAGGACGGAAACACCATATATTTT
TRBV5-4,TRBD1,TRBJ1-4,NA,CASSLDRGNEKLFF,TGTGCCAGCAGCTTGGACAGGGGCAATGAAAAACTGTTTTTT
TRBV16,NA,TRBJ1-5,NA,CASSQSSGASNQPQHF,TGTGCCAGCAGCCAATCTTCAGGGGCTAGCAATCAGCCCCAGCATTTT
TRBV30,NA,TRBJ2-7,NA,CAWSVSYEQYF,TGTGCCTGGAGTGTCTCGTACGAGCAGTACTTC
TRBV7-2,TRBD2,TRBJ2-1,NA,CASSLTTSGSRVYNEQFF,TGTGCCAGCAGCCTAACCACTAGCGGGAGTAGGGTATACAATGAGCAGTTCTTC
TRBV7-2,NA,TRBJ1-1,NA,CASSLVGILNTEAFF,TGTGCCAGCAGCTTAGTAGGCATCCTGAACACTGAAGCTTTCTTT
TRBV5-4,TRBD2,TRBJ2-2,NA,CASSLGGLAGDSGELFF,TGTGCCAGCAGCTTGGGCGGACTAGCGGGGGATTCCGGGGAGCTGTTTTTT
TRBV15,NA,TRBJ1-2,NA,CATSRDRDNYGYTF,TGTGCCACCAGCAGAGATAGGGACAACTATGGCTACACCTTC
TRBV7-8,NA,TRBJ1-5,NA,CASSYSMTDRNQPQHF,TGTGCCAGCAGCTACTCCATGACAGACCGCAATCAGCCCCAGCATTTT
TRBV7-8,NA,TRBJ1-5,few,CASSLVRGQPQHF,TGTGCCAGCAGCTTGGTGCGGGGTCAGCCCCAGCATTTT
TRBV5-1,NA,TRBJ2-5,NA,CASSLQYKETQYF,TGCGCCAGCAGCTTGCAATATAAAGAGACCCAGTACTTC
TRBV6-6,NA,TRBJ2-2,few,CATGSSGELFF,TGTGCCACCGGGTCTTCCGGGGAGCTGTTTTTT
TRBV11-3,TRBD2,TRBJ2-5,NA,CASSFRLAESSETQYF,TGTGCCAGCAGTTTTCGACTAGCCGAATCTTCAGAGACCCAGTACTTC
TRBV6-1,TRBD1,TRBJ1-2,NA,CASSESATGESYGYTF,TGTGCCAGCAGTGAAAGCGCGACAGGGGAAAGCTATGGCTACACCTTC
TRBV6-1,NA,TRBJ1-2,once,CASSELRGNYGYTF,TGTGCCAGCAGTGAATTGAGGGGCAACTATGGCTACACCTTC
TRBV14,NA,TRBJ1-4,NA,CASSQGAGDLLFF,TGTGCCAGCAGCCAGGGGGCAGGCGACTTGCTGTTTTTT